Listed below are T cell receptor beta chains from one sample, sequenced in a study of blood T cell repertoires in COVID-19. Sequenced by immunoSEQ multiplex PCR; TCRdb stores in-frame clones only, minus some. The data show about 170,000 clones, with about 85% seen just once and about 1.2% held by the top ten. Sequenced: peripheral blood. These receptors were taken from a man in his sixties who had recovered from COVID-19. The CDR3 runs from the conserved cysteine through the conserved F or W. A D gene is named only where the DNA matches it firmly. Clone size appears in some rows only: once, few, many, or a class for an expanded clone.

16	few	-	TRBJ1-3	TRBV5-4	CASSLVGGAAGNTIYF	TGTGCCAGCAGCTTGGTAGGTGGGGCTGCCGGAAACACCATATATTTT
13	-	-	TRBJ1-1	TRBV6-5	CASSYSVDRQAFF	TGTGCCAGCAGTTACTCGGTGGACAGACAAGCTTTCTTT
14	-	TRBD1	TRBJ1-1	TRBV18	CASSLKPGQGEAFF	TGTGCCAGCTCACTCAAGCCGGGACAGGGAGAAGCTTTCTTT
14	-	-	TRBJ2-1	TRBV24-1	CATSDPGVENEQFF	TGTGCCACCAGTGATCCGGGAGTGGAGAATGAGCAGTTCTTC
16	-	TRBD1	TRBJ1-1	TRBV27	CASSLQSWQGAAEAFF	TGTGCCAGCAGTTTACAGTCTTGGCAGGGGGCGGCTGAAGCTTTCTTT
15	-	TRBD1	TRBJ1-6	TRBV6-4	CASTPTPGGGSPLHF	TGTGCCAGCACCCCTACCCCAGGGGGCGGTTCACCCCTCCACTTT
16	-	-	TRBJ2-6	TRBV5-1	CASSPSGRSGANVLTF	TGCGCCAGCAGCCCGAGCGGGCGATCTGGGGCCAACGTCCTGACTTTC
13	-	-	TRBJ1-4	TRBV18	CASSPRSTPGLFF	TGTGCCAGCTCACCAAGGAGCACTCCGGGGCTGTTTTTT
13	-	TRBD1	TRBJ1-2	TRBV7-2	CASERDRGDGYTF	TGTGCCAGCGAGAGGGACAGGGGAGATGGCTACACCTTC
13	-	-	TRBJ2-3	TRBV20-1	CSASDSLTDTQYF	TGCAGTGCTAGTGACAGTCTCACAGATACGCAGTATTTT
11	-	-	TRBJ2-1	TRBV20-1	CSATERNEQFF	TGCAGTGCTACTGAGCGCAATGAGCAGTTCTTC
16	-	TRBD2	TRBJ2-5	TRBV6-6	CASSSSGGLNQETQYF	TGTGCCAGCAGCTCTAGCGGGGGCCTAAATCAAGAGACCCAGTACTTC
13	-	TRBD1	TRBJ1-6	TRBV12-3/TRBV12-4	CASTTGENSPLHF	TGTGCCAGCACCACAGGGGAAAATTCACCCCTCCACTTT
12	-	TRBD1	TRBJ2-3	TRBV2	CATRKGGTGVYF	TGTGCCACCCGAAAAGGGGGGACAGGGGTGTATTTT
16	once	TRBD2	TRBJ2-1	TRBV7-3	CASSLAGAGSHNEQFF	TGTGCCAGCTCCCTAGCGGGGGCCGGATCCCACAATGAGCAGTTCTTC
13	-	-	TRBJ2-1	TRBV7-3	CASSLKVGHEQFF	TGTGCCAGCAGCTTAAAAGTGGGGCATGAGCAGTTCTTC
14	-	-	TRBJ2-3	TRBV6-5	CASMEGGSTDTQYF	TGTGCCAGCATGGAAGGCGGAAGCACAGATACGCAGTATTTT
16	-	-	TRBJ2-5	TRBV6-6	CASSVPYSRGEETQYF	TGTGCCAGCAGTGTTCCTTATAGCAGGGGAGAGGAGACCCAGTACTTC
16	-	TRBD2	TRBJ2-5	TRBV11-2	CASSLQGLAGRETQYF	TGTGCCAGCAGCTTACAGGGACTAGCGGGGCGGGAGACCCAGTACTTC
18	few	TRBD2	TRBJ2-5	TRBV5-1	CASSHRTSGGLYQETQYF	TGCGCCAGCAGCCACCGGACTAGCGGGGGCCTGTACCAAGAGACCCAGTACTTC
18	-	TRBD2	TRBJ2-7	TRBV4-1	CASSQPQPGLAGAAEQYF	TGCGCCAGCAGCCAACCGCAACCGGGACTAGCGGGGGCCGCCGAGCAGTACTTC
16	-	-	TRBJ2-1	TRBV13	CASSLLRANHYNEQFF	TGTGCCAGCAGCTTACTGCGGGCAAATCACTACAATGAGCAGTTCTTC
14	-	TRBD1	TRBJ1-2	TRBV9	CASSGPGTGSGYTF	TGTGCCAGCAGCGGACCCGGGACAGGGTCTGGCTACACCTTC
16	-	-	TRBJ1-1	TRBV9	CASSVSSDRMNTEAFF	TGTGCCAGCAGCGTAAGTTCAGACAGGATGAACACTGAAGCTTTCTTT
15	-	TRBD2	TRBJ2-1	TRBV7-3	CASSASGLEYNEQFF	TGTGCCAGCAGTGCTTCAGGACTAGAGTACAATGAGCAGTTCTTC
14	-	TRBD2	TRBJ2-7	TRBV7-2	CASSLAGRGYEQYF	TGTGCCAGCAGCTTAGCGGGGCGGGGGTACGAGCAGTACTTC
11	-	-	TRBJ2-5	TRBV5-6	CASSLAQTQYF	TGTGCCAGCAGCTTAGCCCAGACCCAGTACTTC
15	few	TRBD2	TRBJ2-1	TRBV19	CASSIRTSGYNEQFF	TGTGCCAGTAGTATCAGGACTAGCGGCTACAATGAGCAGTTCTTC
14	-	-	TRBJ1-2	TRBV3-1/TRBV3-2	CASSQEESLYGYTF	TGTGCCAGCAGCCAGGAGGAGAGTCTCTATGGCTACACCTTC
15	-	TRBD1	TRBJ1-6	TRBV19	CASATAWDSKLPLHF	TGTGCCAGTGCAACCGCCTGGGACAGCAAGTTGCCCCTCCACTTT
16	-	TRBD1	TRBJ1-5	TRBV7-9	CASSLETGVTNQPQHF	TGTGCCAGCAGCCTTGAGACAGGGGTGACCAATCAGCCCCAGCATTTT
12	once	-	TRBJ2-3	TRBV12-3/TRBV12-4	CASRTGTDTQYF	TGTGCCAGCAGGACAGGTACAGATACGCAGTATTTT
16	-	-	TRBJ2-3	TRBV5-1	CASSLSDSGGTDTQYF	TGCGCCAGCAGCTTGTCGGATAGCGGAGGAACAGATACGCAGTATTTT
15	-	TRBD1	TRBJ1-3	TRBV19	CASSKDRGSGNTIYF	TGTGCCAGTAGTAAGGACAGGGGCTCTGGAAACACCATATATTTT
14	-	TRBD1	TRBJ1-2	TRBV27	CASSKTGGNYGYTF	TGTGCCAGCAGTAAGACAGGGGGGAACTATGGCTACACCTTC